This TCR beta chain was sequenced for a study of blood T cell repertoires in COVID-19. On the study more broadly: Nucleic acid was either cDNA or gDNA, and it came from T cells, B-cell-depleted T cells, or PBMCs.

Patients at the Seattle site were enrolled during active infection and followed longitudinally. The protocol was immunoSEQ multiplex PCR, while the TCRdb copy is restricted to in-frame clones and leaves out a portion. The top ten hold roughly 10% of the sample, which has approximately 61,000 clones, roughly 84% seen once. The source is a man between 50 and 59 years old with COVID-19, enrolled during active disease. Material for sequencing was peripheral blood.

Here the CDR3 DNA reads TGTGCCACCAGCAGGGTGGGGGCGAACTACAATGAGCAGTTCTTC. It codes for CATSRVGANYNEQFF. This chain links TRBV15 with TRBJ2-1, with D perhaps TRBD1 (6 bases). Trimming cost V 3 bases and J 3 bases, with 12 bases left between them. The CDR3 runs 15 residues. From germline, CDR1 is LNHNV and CDR2 YYDKDF (reference sequence).